This T cell receptor (beta chain) was identified in a study of Ad26.COV2.S vaccination and SARS-CoV-2 variants. Study context: Enrollment placed the donor in the COV1001 Ad26.COV2.S trial arm.

From germline, CDR1 is SGHTA and CDR2 FQGTGA. The CDR3 sequence is 15 residues long. Trimming removed 1 base from V and 6 bases from J; junction bases left unmatched: 7. Treatment indicated: 15 to 20 received Ad26.COV2.S at low or high dose, single or two shots; several received placebo; per-sample allocation not given. All samples were drawn on day 63, counting from the first vaccine or placebo injection. This table comes from immunoSEQ multiplex PCR, and its TCRdb copy is limited to in-frame clones, with some not included. The top ten hold less than 4.5% of the sample, which has approximately 410,000 clones, around 89% seen once.

The sequence was collected from a person aged 18 to 65 who received the Ad26.COV2.S COVID-19 vaccine or a placebo. The chain uses TRBV7-3 and TRBJ2-7; 9 positions match TRBD1. Material: peripheral blood, obtained in a trial of Ad26.COV2.S vaccine versus placebo. As DNA, the CDR3 is TGTGCCAGCAGCTTAAATTCGGGACAGGGCACCGAGCAGTACTTC. Protein: CASSLNSGQGTEQYF.